This entry is about one T cell receptor beta chain. This sample also contains other DNA sequences that code for the same CDR3. This entry comes from a study of blood T cell repertoires in COVID-19. The table came from immunoSEQ multiplex PCR; TCRdb's copy has only in-frame clones and leaves some out. The repertoire holds 250,000 to 300,000 clones, with about nine tenths as singletons. Trimming pared 5 bases from V and 1 base from J, leaving 8 bases between. The CDR3 covers 13 residues. This clonotype was sampled from a woman aged 40 to 49 with acute COVID-19. This sequence joins TRBV12-3 or TRBV12-4 and TRBJ1-1; D is unclear. The sample taken for sequencing was PBMCs or T cells enriched from blood (not recorded which). CDR3 sequence (DNA): TGTGCCAGCAGTCTTAGACAGAACACTGAAGCTTTCTTT. Translation gives CASSLRQNTEAFF.